This T cell receptor (beta chain) was recovered during a study of T-cell reconstitution after alpha-beta-depleted transplantation in children. Study-wide points: For some patients, TCRbeta diversity was high at day 60 because of recipient T cells and thymic progenitors that survived. Several hundred expanded graft clones reportedly gave rise to the alpha-beta T cells present about two months after transplant.

Remarks on this clonotype: The antigen is unknown.

The V gene lost 5 bases and the J gene lost 1 base, with 13 bases spanning the gap. This CDR3 has 15 amino acids. It was with unique molecular identifiers that the TCRbeta library was prepared. TCRdb ran MiXCR on the PCR reads and lists one entry per CDR3 protein. Here the sample spans about 980,000 distinct CDR3 sequences, around 30% being singletons. V is TRBV12-3 or TRBV12-4 and J is TRBJ2-3; D possibly matches TRBD1 or TRBD2 (5 bases each). The starting material was PBMCs, mostly from graft donor cells, obtained 360 days after TCRalphabeta/CD19-depleted stem cell transplant. The TCR was taken from a boy under three years old who had a stem cell transplant for SCID, so the T cells may come from the graft donor. The CDR3 sequence: CASSLRDQGTDTQYF. The CDR3 DNA follows: TGTGCCAGCAGTCTCCGGGACCAAGGCACAGATACGCAGTATTTT.